This T cell receptor beta chain was captured by sequencing in a study of identical twins. TCRdb re-called the 5' RACE reads through MiXCR, storing one row per CDR3 protein. The top ten clones hold about 14% of a sample with around 250,000 distinct CDR3 sequences, roughly 7.1% of them seen once. Trimming took 3 bases from V and 2 from J, leaving 11 bases between them. CDR1 and CDR2 from the germline V gene are WSHSY and SAAADI. The CDR3 contains 14 residues. This sample also belongs to another study, concerning T cells expressing NK-cell markers.

J is TRBJ2-7 and V is TRBV10-2, with D possibly being TRBD2 (5 bases). The receptor's source is a woman between 18 and 29 years old in good health. Sequencing was performed on CD8+ T cells sorted from blood. The CDR3 reads CASSDLSGTYEQYF. The CDR3 nucleotides are TGCGCCAGCAGTGATCTGTCCGGGACCTACGAGCAGTACTTC.